Shown below are 15 T cell receptor beta chains from a single sample sequenced in a study of cytomegalovirus exposure and HLA in healthy donors. The PCR had 60 Vbeta and 13 Jbeta primers. TCRdb's copy holds only in-frame clones and misses some; the assay was immunoSEQ multiplex PCR. The sample gives 110,000 or so clones, approximately 76% of which show up once; 15% to 20% is in the top ten. The sequencing input was PBMCs. The receptor source for this set is a man in his forties or fifties in good health and CMV-seropositive.

The chain combines TRBV5-1 with TRBJ1-1, with a tentative D call TRBD1 (5 bases). V gave up 0 bases and J gave up 1 base, with 10 bases separating them. Germline loops: CDR1 SGHRS, CDR2 YFSETQ. The CDR3 covers 15 residues. CDR3 DNA sequence: TGCGCCAGCAGCTTGGCCGGGGGGGGGAACACTGAAGCTTTCTTT. Translating gives CASSLAGGGNTEAFF.

This sequence joins TRBV5-1 and TRBJ1-4, with D possibly being TRBD1 (6 bases). CDR3 length: 15 residues. V was clipped by 0 bases and J by 8 bases, with 14 bases between them. Per the germline V gene, CDR1 is SGHRS and CDR2 is YFSETQ. CDR3 nucleotides: TGCGCCAGCAGCTTGGGAGGGGGTCTCGGAGAAAAACTGTTTTTT. This codes for CASSLGGGLGEKLFF. Variable domain in full (rest from reference TRBV5-1 and TRBJ1-4): KAGVTQTPRYLIKTRGQQVTLSCSPISGHRSVSWYQQTPGQGLQFLFEYFSETQRNKGNFPGRFSGRQFSNSRSEMNVSTLELGDSALYLCASSLGGGLGEKLFFGSGTQLSVL.

The chain links TRBV27 to TRBJ2-1; 11 bases match TRBD2. Germline V lookup: CDR1 MNHEY, CDR2 SMNVEV (reference sequence). This CDR3 is built from 15 residues. With 6 bases clipped from V and 2 bases from J, the junction kept 3 bases outside the gene matches. The CDR3 DNA reads TGTGCCAGCAGCATGACTAGCGGGGCCTACAATGAGCAGTTCTTC. This translates into CASSMTSGAYNEQFF.

V and J are TRBV10-3 and TRBJ2-3; 15 nucleotides match TRBD2. The CDR3 runs 17 residues. Germline lookup yields CDR1 ENHRY and CDR2 SYGVKD. Trimming took 4 bases from V and 3 from J; bases not matched to a gene: 5. CDR3 bases: TGTGCCATCAGTGCCCTCGGGACTAGCGGGAGGACAGATACGCAGTATTTT. Its protein is CAISALGTSGRTDTQYF.

This clone was observed a handful of times. The chain links TRBV2 to TRBJ2-7; D is perhaps TRBD1 (6 bases). The V gene's germline CDR1 is SNHLY and CDR2 FYNNEI. The CDR3 spans 13 residues. The CDR3 nucleotides read TGTGCTTTTAAGGGGGAAGTCCCGGGGGAGCAGTACTTC. It is translated as CAFKGEVPGEQYF.

The rearrangement links TRBV11-3 to TRBJ2-3, with D possibly matching TRBD2 (5 bases). The V end was cut by 6 bases, the J end by 6 bases, with 13 bases between. CDR3 length: 13 amino acids. CDR1 and CDR2 from the germline V gene are SGHNT and YENEEA. The CDR3 bases are TGTGCCAGCAGTCTCTTAGCGAGGGATACGCAGTATTTT. Its translation is CASSLLARDTQYF.

The chain links TRBV28 to TRBJ2-1; D might be TRBD1 (6 bases). Trimming pared 11 bases from V and 9 bases from J, leaving 17 bases between. CDR1 is MDHEN and CDR2 is SYDVKM in the germline V gene. This CDR3 has 12 amino acids. Here the CDR3 DNA reads TGTGCCGGATCCAAACAGGGTGGTGAGCAGTTCTTC. Protein product: CAGSKQGGEQFF.

This clone was seen a single time. The J gene is TRBJ2-1, the V gene TRBV27, with 9 positions matching TRBD1. Germline CDR1 MNHEY, CDR2 SMNVEV (reference sequence). J was trimmed by 5 bases and V by 6 bases; bases with no gene match: 5. CDR3 length equals 14 residues. The CDR3 region is CASSSGTGNNEQFF. CDR3 nucleotide sequence: TGTGCCAGCAGCTCGGGGACAGGGAACAATGAGCAGTTCTTC.

This clone was observed a handful of times. The chain couples TRBV14 to TRBJ1-1; TRBD1 is a possible D gene (5 bases). The ends were cut back, 1 base at V and 0 bases at J, with 12 bases in the middle. Germline-derived CDR1 and CDR2 are SGHDN and FVKESK. The CDR3 spans 16 residues. CDR3 bases: TGTGCCAGCAGCCAAGCAAGGGACTATTTGAACACTGAAGCTTTCTTT. Translating gives CASSQARDYLNTEAFF.

The rearrangement joins TRBV4-1 to TRBJ2-1, with 11 bases matching TRBD2. Germline loops: CDR1 MGHRA, CDR2 YSYEKL. This CDR3 region has 15 residues. Trimming cost V 0 bases and J 8 bases; bases outside gene matches: 3. DNA for the CDR3: TGCGCCAGCAGCCAAGAACTAGCGGGGGCCTATGAGCAGTTCTTC. Its translation: CASSQELAGAYEQFF.

For the CDR3, the DNA is TGTGCCAGCAGTTCCGGGTGGGGCGGGGACGAGCAGTACTTC. It translates to CASSSGWGGDEQYF. The chain uses TRBV6-5 and TRBJ2-7, with D possibly being TRBD2 (6 bases). Looked up from germline, CDR1 is MNHEY and CDR2 is SVGAGI. V was shortened by 4 bases and J by 5 bases, with 15 bases between the two germline ends. The CDR3 runs 14 residues.

The J gene is TRBJ1-6, the V gene TRBV7-2, with TRBD1 matching 10 bases. The CDR3 contains 15 residues. Germline loops: CDR1 SGHTA, CDR2 FQGNSA. V shed 6 bases and J 10 bases; nucleotides not matched to a gene: 9. The DNA for the CDR3 is TGTGCCAGCAGTCCTCGGACAGGGGGTAGGTCACCCCTCCACTTT. This gives the protein CASSPRTGGRSPLHF.

The rearrangement uses TRBV19 and TRBJ2-1; D not certain. The CDR3 covers 14 residues. The V end was cut by 1 base, the J end by 5 bases, with 9 bases between. Looked up from germline, CDR1 is LNHDA and CDR2 is SQIVND (reference sequence). CDR3 in amino acids: CASSIGALNNEQFF. DNA for the CDR3: TGTGCCAGTAGTATAGGCGCCCTAAACAATGAGCAGTTCTTC.

This clone was recorded a few times. This chain uses TRBV5-1 with TRBJ2-5, with 8 bases lining up with TRBD1. Losses at the gene ends were 5 bases for V and 7 bases for J; bases not matched to a gene: 7. CDR1 is SGHRS and CDR2 is YFSETQ in the germline V gene. The CDR3 loop spans 13 amino acids. The CDR3 loop reads CASRAGGEGTQYF. The CDR3 bases are TGCGCCAGCAGAGCAGGGGGCGAAGGGACCCAGTACTTC.

This rearrangement joins TRBV6-4 to TRBJ2-3; D is undetermined. The V end lost 0 bases, the J end lost 2 bases, and 9 bases lay between the germline ends. The germline gives CDR1 MRHNA, CDR2 SNTAGT. CDR3 size: 15 residues. The CDR3, as DNA: TGTGCCAGCAGTGACTCGTCGCTACCCACAGATACGCAGTATTTT. This codes for CASSDSSLPTDTQYF.